This T cell receptor beta chain appears in the sequencing data of a study of graft-versus-host responses after intestinal transplantation. Study outcomes and limitations: Recipient marrow contained GvH clones, some of which appeared first in ileum or blood. Graft-versus-host to host-versus-graft clonal ratios in allografts were high in patients with graft-donor T cell macrochimerism.

Measured with immunoSEQ multiplex PCR; TCRdb has only the in-frame clones, and not every one. Of over 75,000 clones listed, roughly nine tenths were seen once; the top ten hold approximately 0.34%. Concerning this clone: What it binds is unknown.

The J segment lost 10 bases and the V segment lost 1 base, leaving 7 bases of the junction unmatched. Germline loops: CDR1 KGHSH, CDR2 LQKENI. The CDR3 is 16 amino acids. The V and J genes are TRBV18 and TRBJ2-1; 13 bases are shared with TRBD2. The TCR comes from a human donor who received an intestinal transplant. This sample comprised unstimulated CD4+ T cells sorted from spleen or lymph node cells, obtained before intestinal transplant. The chain's CDR3 is CASSPRGGLAGAEQFF. CDR3 DNA: TGTGCCAGCTCACCACGTGGAGGACTAGCGGGAGCCGAGCAGTTCTTC.